The clone carrying this T cell receptor beta chain showed up just a few times. Its target is unknown. J gave up 10 bases and V 3 bases, and 9 bases lay outside the gene matches. Germline-derived CDR1 and CDR2 are MDHEN and SYDVKM. The CDR3 has 15 amino acids. These data come from a study of blood T cells in healthy people across ages. General observations from the study: Donor CMV status was unknown, possibly confounding expanded clonotype changes. More naive CD4+ cells and higher diversity were found in long-lived than in aged donors.

Through a sample-barcoded 5' primer and a J-beta primer mix, a second PCR was run for roughly 7 to 12 cycles. Using its own MiXCR run on the 5' RACE reads, TCRdb lists one record per CDR3 protein. The sample carries 950,000 to 1,200,000 distinct CDR3 sequences, more than 30% recorded once. This rearrangement joins TRBV28 to TRBJ1-6; 7 positions agree with TRBD1. The receptor was derived from a man aged 18-30 years in good health. The source material was blood. The CDR3 protein is CASSFPEGGGSPLHF. CDR3 nucleotide sequence: TGTGCCAGCAGTTTTCCCGAAGGGGGCGGATCACCCCTCCACTTT.